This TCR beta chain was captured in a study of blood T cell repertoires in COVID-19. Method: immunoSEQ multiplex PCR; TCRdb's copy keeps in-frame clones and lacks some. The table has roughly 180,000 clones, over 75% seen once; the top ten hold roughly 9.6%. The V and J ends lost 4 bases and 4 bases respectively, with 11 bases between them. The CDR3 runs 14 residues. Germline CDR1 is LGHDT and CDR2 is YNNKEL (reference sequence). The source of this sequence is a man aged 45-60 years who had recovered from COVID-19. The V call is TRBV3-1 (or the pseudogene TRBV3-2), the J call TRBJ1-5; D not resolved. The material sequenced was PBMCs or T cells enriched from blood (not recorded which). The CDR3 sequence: CASSPQADNQPQHF. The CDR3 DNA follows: TGTGCCAGCAGCCCCCAGGCAGATAATCAGCCCCAGCATTTT.